This T cell receptor beta chain was observed in a study of blood T cell repertoires in COVID-19. Background on the study: Sites in the United States, Italy and Spain provided acute and convalescent COVID-19 samples.

The CDR3 is made up of 16 amino acids. V dropped 8 bases and J dropped 4 bases, with 21 bases sitting between them. Per germline, CDR1 LNHDA and CDR2 SQIVND (reference sequence). This clone was seen more than once but under ten times. Assay used: immunoSEQ multiplex PCR; TCRdb lists only in-frame clones, some missing. The sample includes 220,000 or so clones, roughly 80% seen only once; the top ten take about 2.4%. Sample: peripheral blood. The sequence was obtained from an older woman with acute or convalescent COVID-19. This rearrangement joins TRBV19 to TRBJ1-3; D possibly corresponds to TRBD1 (6 bases). DNA for the CDR3: TGTGCCAGTCAGGACGGCCGGGACACTCTAGGAAACACCATATATTTT. This gives the protein CASQDGRDTLGNTIYF.